The T cell receptor (beta chain) described here comes from a study of cytomegalovirus exposure and HLA in healthy donors. In the study overall: There were approximately 85 million unique TCRs (from HLA-typed donors) in an early data release. Findings of the study overall: Later analysis associated a missense DCLRE1C variant with TCR beta V- and J-gene trimming. Highest at DRB1 and lowest at HLA-C, TCR association rates differed among HLA loci in a later analysis. In a later analysis, HLA-associated beta chains showed higher expansion and lower generation probabilities than comparable chains.

Germline V lookup: CDR1 MNHEY, CDR2 SVGAGI. V gave up 7 bases and J gave up 5 bases; unmatched junction bases: 4. The length of the CDR3 is 13 residues. The PCR used 60 Vbeta and 13 Jbeta primers. Repertoires were generated with immunoSEQ multiplex PCR, while TCRdb's copy carries only in-frame clones and drops some. This table holds about 170,000 clones, around 62% found once. With regard to this clone: Its antigen is currently unknown.

This chain links TRBV6-5 with TRBJ1-1; 10 nucleotides match TRBD1. The clonotype was recovered from a man between 40 and 49 years old in good health and CMV-seronegative. Source material: PBMCs. CDR3 in amino acids: CASNDRGRTEAFF. The CDR3 DNA reads as TGTGCCAGCAACGACAGGGGGCGTACTGAAGCTTTCTTT.